The 30 T cell receptor beta chains listed next were all sequenced from one sample in a study of CD8+ T cells in alopecia areata. Sequencing relied on a cDNA template that was reverse transcribed from extracted RNA. Sequenced by immunoSEQ multiplex PCR; TCRdb stores in-frame clones only, minus some. This sample carries fewer than 200,000 clones, approximately 59% of them seen once, and the ten largest clones take roughly 15%. The sample was CD4+ T cells sorted from blood, taken at week 0. These TCRs come from a human donor with alopecia areata.

This clone was detected only a few times. This chain connects TRBV7-9 to TRBJ2-6; D gene ambiguous. The CDR3 spans 14 residues. V was shortened by 4 bases and J by 0 bases, with 4 bases between the two germline ends. In germline, CDR1 is SEHNR, CDR2 FQNEAQ (reference sequence). The CDR3 loop is CASSSASGANVLTF. The CDR3 DNA reads TGTGCCAGCAGCTCGGCCTCTGGGGCCAACGTCCTGACTTTC. Supplemented by reference TRBV7-9 and TRBJ2-6, the full variable domain reads DTGVSQNPRHKITKRGQNVTFRCDPISEHNRLYWYRQTLGQGPEFLTYFQNEAQLEKSRLLSDRFSAERPKGSFSTLEIQRTEQGDSAMYLCASSSASGANVLTFGAGSRLTVL.

This chain connects TRBV6-1 to TRBJ1-5; 9 bases line up with TRBD1. J lost 6 bases, V lost 4 bases, and 16 bases had no gene match. Germline V gives CDR1 MNHNS, CDR2 SASEGT. The CDR3 length is 18 residues. CDR3 loop: CASSGIPSTGGGGQPQHF. For the CDR3, the DNA is TGTGCCAGCAGTGGTATCCCTTCAACAGGGGGCGGGGGTCAGCCCCAGCATTTT.

V is TRBV5-1 and J is TRBJ1-1; tentative D call: TRBD1 (5 bases). The CDR3 totals 17 residues. Germline V lookup: CDR1 SGHRS, CDR2 YFSETQ. V lost 0 bases to trimming and J lost 4 bases, with 19 bases between them. CDR3 DNA sequence: TGCGCCAGCAGCTTGGAGGGCGCAGGGAGACGTGGCACTGAAGCTTTCTTT. This codes for CASSLEGAGRRGTEAFF. Full variable domain (missing parts from reference TRBV5-1 and TRBJ1-1): KAGVTQTPRYLIKTRGQQVTLSCSPISGHRSVSWYQQTPGQGLQFLFEYFSETQRNKGNFPGRFSGRQFSNSRSEMNVSTLELGDSALYLCASSLEGAGRRGTEAFFGQGTRLTVV.

Only a few counts were recorded for this clone. The rearrangement joins TRBV5-6 to TRBJ2-3; D gene ambiguous. CDR1 and CDR2 (germline): SGHDT, YYEEEE. The CDR3 spans 12 residues. Trimming shortened V by 1 base and J by 6 bases, and 6 bases separated the two germline ends. CDR3 in DNA: TGTGCCAGCAGCTTGATTAAGGATACGCAGTATTTT. Encoded protein: CASSLIKDTQYF.

The chain's CDR3 is CASRGGTDTQYF. The CDR3 DNA follows: TGTGCCAGCCGCGGGGGCACAGATACGCAGTATTTT. V usage is TRBV6-5 and J usage is TRBJ2-3, with D perhaps TRBD2 (6 bases). V shed 8 bases and J shed 1 base, with 7 bases lying between them. The CDR3 covers 12 residues. Germline loops: CDR1 MNHEY, CDR2 SVGAGI.

This sequence joins TRBV27 and TRBJ1-1, with D perhaps TRBD1 (5 bases). CDR3 size: 12 residues. Trimming stripped 5 bases from V and 4 bases from J, with 8 bases between. The germline V gene encodes CDR1 MNHEY and CDR2 SMNVEV (reference sequence). CDR3 nucleotide sequence: TGTGCCAGCAGTGACAGACTCACTGAAGCTTTCTTT. It yields the protein CASSDRLTEAFF.

This chain connects TRBV30 to TRBJ1-1; D is uncertain. The ends were cut back, 0 bases at V and 2 bases at J, with 10 bases in the middle. This CDR3 is built from 14 residues. From germline, CDR1 is GTSNPN and CDR2 SVGIG (reference sequence). Here the CDR3 DNA reads TGTGCCTGGAGTGTAAGGCAGCTTAACACTGAAGCTTTCTTT. Translation: CAWSVRQLNTEAFF. The complete variable domain, with remaining parts taken from reference TRBV30 and TRBJ1-1, reads SQTIHQWPATLVQPVGSPLSLECTVEGTSNPNLYWYRQAAGRGLQLLFYSVGIGQISSEVPQNLSASRPQDRQFILSSKKLLLSDSGFYLCAWSVRQLNTEAFFGQGTRLTVV.

The CDR3 DNA sequence: TGTGCCAGCAGCTTGAGAGGACAGGGCCAGAAGGGTTTCTTT. This translates into CASSLRGQGQKGFF. This chain joins TRBV5-6 and TRBJ1-1; 8 bases fit TRBD1. The CDR3 contains 14 residues. V lost 1 base, J lost 13 bases, and 12 bases stayed unmatched. Germline loops: CDR1 SGHDT, CDR2 YYEEEE.

The rearrangement links TRBV29-1 to TRBJ2-6; no reliable D call. This CDR3 spans 14 amino acids. With 5 bases removed from V and 2 bases from J, the gap between germline ends came to 10 bases. Germline values: CDR1 SQVTM, CDR2 ANQGSEA. The CDR3: CSVQITPGANVLTF. CDR3 bases: TGCAGCGTTCAAATAACCCCTGGGGCCAACGTCCTGACTTTC.

The sample holds a few counts of this clone. The chain couples TRBV7-2 to TRBJ2-5; no clear D gene. V was trimmed by 1 base and J by 4 bases, leaving 13 bases between them. This CDR3 has 15 amino acids. Germline V gene sequence: CDR1 SGHTA, CDR2 FQGNSA. CDR3 sequence: CASSLGTISLETQYF. CDR3 nucleotide sequence: TGTGCCAGCAGCTTAGGAACAATCTCGTTAGAGACCCAGTACTTC. Using reference TRBV7-2 and TRBJ2-5 for the parts outside the CDR3, the full variable domain is GAGVSQSPSNKVTEKGKDVELRCDPISGHTALYWYRQSLGQGLEFLIYFQGNSAPDKSGLPSDRFSAERTGGSVSTLTIQRTQQEDSAVYLCASSLGTISLETQYFGPGTRLLVL.

The gene calls are TRBV7-3 and TRBJ2-1; D is uncertain. CDR1 is SGHTA, CDR2 FQGTGA, per germline. CDR3 length equals 15 residues. V lost 5 bases and J lost 4, with 15 bases in between. The CDR3 bases are TGTGCCAGCAGCCCCCAACACACAGCATACAATGAGCAGTTCTTC. This codes for CASSPQHTAYNEQFF. Combining the CDR3 with reference TRBV7-3 and TRBJ2-1 gives the whole variable domain GAGVSQTPSNKVTEKGKYVELRCDPISGHTALYWYRQSLGQGPEFLIYFQGTGAADDSGLPNDRFFAVRPEGSVSTLKIQRTERGDSAVYLCASSPQHTAYNEQFFGPGTRLTVL.

This clone was picked up a small number of times. The rearrangement links TRBV5-8 to TRBJ1-5, with D perhaps matching TRBD1 (5 bases). V was trimmed by 2 bases and J by 7 bases, leaving 16 bases between them. In germline, CDR1 is SGHTS, CDR2 YDEGEE. CDR3 size: 15 residues. The DNA for the CDR3 is TGTGCCAGCAGCTTCGCTGGGGGGGGGAACCAGCCCCAGCATTTT. This gives the protein CASSFAGGGNQPQHF.

This rearrangement joins TRBV6-1 to TRBJ2-3; D may correspond to TRBD1 or TRBD2 (5 bases each). This CDR3 contains 15 residues. Per germline, CDR1 MNHNS and CDR2 SASEGT. V shed 4 bases and J shed 1 base, with 12 bases lying between them. In DNA, the CDR3 is TGTGCCAGCAGTGTGGGGCAGGGACGCACAGATACGCAGTATTTT. Residues: CASSVGQGRTDTQYF.

This clone showed up just a few times. V is TRBV11-2 and J is TRBJ2-1; the D gene could be TRBD1 or TRBD2 (6 bases each). There are 15 residues in the CDR3. The germline gives CDR1 SGHAT, CDR2 FQNNGV. Trimming stripped 5 bases from V and 7 bases from J, with 18 bases between. CDR3 nucleotide sequence: TGTGCCAGCAGCCCTGGACAGCCTGGAGGGAATGAGCAGTTCTTC. It translates to CASSPGQPGGNEQFF.

In this sample, this clone turned up once. This chain links TRBV7-3 with TRBJ2-3, with D perhaps matching TRBD2 (5 bases). Trimming stripped 2 bases from V and 3 bases from J, with 9 bases between. Germline-derived CDR1 and CDR2 are SGHTA and FQGTGA. The CDR3 spans 14 residues. For the CDR3, the DNA is TGTGCCAGCAGCTTACGCCCGGGGACAGATACGCAGTATTTT. Translation: CASSLRPGTDTQYF. The variable domain in full, completed from reference TRBV7-3 and TRBJ2-3, reads GAGVSQTPSNKVTEKGKYVELRCDPISGHTALYWYRQSLGQGPEFLIYFQGTGAADDSGLPNDRFFAVRPEGSVSTLKIQRTERGDSAVYLCASSLRPGTDTQYFGPGTRLTVL.

This rearrangement joins TRBV7-9 to TRBJ1-2; D is ambiguous. Germline V CDR1 and CDR2: SEHNR, FQNEAQ (reference sequence). The CDR3 has 15 amino acids. V was cut by 2 bases and J by 6 bases, with 16 bases left in between. CDR3 amino acids: CASSLRTATPHGYTF. The DNA for the CDR3 is TGTGCCAGCAGCTTACGGACGGCCACTCCCCATGGCTACACCTTC.

This clone turned up a few times. The germline gene is not matched at one end of the junction; a read error may be the cause. The chain joins TRBV7-7 to TRBJ2-3, with a weak D call TRBD1 (6 bases). Looked up from germline, CDR1 is SSHAT and CDR2 is FNYEAQ (reference sequence). CDR3 length equals 15 residues. This chain's CDR3 is CASSRTGFNTDTQYF. The CDR3 region has the DNA TGTGCTAGCAGCCGTACAGGGTTTAACACAGATACGCAGTATTTT.

The DNA for the CDR3 is TGTGCCAGCAGCTCCGGGACTGAAGCTTTCTTT. As protein: CASSSGTEAFF. The V call is TRBV7-8, the J call TRBJ1-1; unclear D gene. The CDR3 is 11 amino acids. The germline V gene has CDR1 SGHVS and CDR2 FQNEAQ. Trimming left V 4 bases short and J 5 bases short, with 5 bases between.

The genes are TRBV6-5 and TRBJ1-2; a weak D match, TRBD1 (5 bases). Trimming cost V 5 bases and J 8 bases, with 15 bases left between them. This CDR3 spans 13 amino acids. Germline V gene sequence: CDR1 MNHEY, CDR2 SVGAGI. CDR3 bases: TGTGCCAGCAGTCCATCGGGGGATCGGGGCTACACCTTC. Encoded protein: CASSPSGDRGYTF.

The gene calls are TRBV4-2 and TRBJ2-7; D unclear. Trimming removed 1 base from V and 3 bases from J, with 16 bases in between. From germline, CDR1 is LGHNA and CDR2 YNFKEQ. The length of the CDR3 is 16 residues. The CDR3 loop reads CASSQAEQRYDYEQYF. In DNA form, the CDR3 reads TGTGCCAGCAGCCAAGCTGAGCAAAGATACGACTACGAGCAGTACTTC.

Points on this clone: Other nucleotide sequences from this sample produce the same CDR3. The chain uses TRBV30 and TRBJ1-5, with D tentatively TRBD1 (5 bases). Germline loops: CDR1 GTSNPN, CDR2 SVGIG (reference sequence). Trimming shortened V by 0 bases and J by 6 bases, and 9 bases separated the two germline ends. CDR3 size: 13 residues. CDR3: CAWSVGEGQPQHF. The CDR3 nucleotides are TGTGCCTGGAGTGTAGGGGAAGGTCAGCCCCAGCATTTT.

By its share, this clone is medium-sized. The genes are TRBV10-3 and TRBJ2-6, with D hard to call. Trimming cost V 2 bases and J 2 bases, with 4 bases left between them. Germline loops: CDR1 ENHRY, CDR2 SYGVKD. The CDR3 is made up of 14 amino acids. Here the CDR3 reads CAISETPGANVLTF. The CDR3 bases are TGTGCCATCAGTGAGACTCCTGGGGCCAACGTCCTGACTTTC.

This clone came up a few times. The V and J genes are TRBV2 and TRBJ1-2, with 8 bases identical to TRBD1. Germline lookup yields CDR1 SNHLY and CDR2 FYNNEI. The CDR3 length is 13 residues. J was trimmed by 3 bases and V by 6 bases; bases with no gene match: 3. CDR3 sequence (DNA): TGTGCCAGCAGGGAGACAGGGGACTATGGCTACACCTTC. Translating gives CASRETGDYGYTF.

The CDR3 DNA sequence: TGTGCCACCAGCAGAGGCCAGGGGCATGGCTACACCTTC. Its protein is CATSRGQGHGYTF. This chain links TRBV15 with TRBJ1-2; maybe TRBD1 (6 bases). V dropped 1 base and J dropped 6 bases, with 9 bases sitting between them. The CDR3 has 13 residues. CDR1 and CDR2 from the germline V gene are LNHNV and YYDKDF (reference sequence).

The gene calls are TRBV29-1 and TRBJ1-2, with D possibly being TRBD1 (5 bases). The CDR3 runs 14 residues. In germline, CDR1 is SQVTM, CDR2 ANQGSEA. Trimming took 6 bases from V and 1 from J, leaving 15 bases between them. CDR3 sequence reads: CSVGGGRLNYGYTF. The CDR3, as DNA: TGCAGCGTGGGGGGTGGGCGACTTAACTATGGCTACACCTTC.

This clone appeared a few times. The CDR3 nucleotides are TGCAGCGTTGGACAGATGAACATTCAGTACTTC. Translation gives CSVGQMNIQYF. The chain recombines TRBV29-1 with TRBJ2-4; TRBD1 is a possible D gene (5 bases). Germline lookup yields CDR1 SQVTM and CDR2 ANQGSEA. CDR3 length: 11 amino acids. With 4 bases removed from V and 7 bases from J, the gap between germline ends came to 8 bases.

V is TRBV2 and J is TRBJ2-1, with 12 bases aligning to TRBD2. CDR1 and CDR2 from the germline V gene are SNHLY and FYNNEI. V lost 6 bases to trimming and J lost 9 bases; unmatched junction nucleotides: 6. The CDR3 is made up of 14 amino acids. CDR3 bases: TGTGCCAGCAGGGCCCTAGCGGGGGGGCTTGAGCAGTTCTTC. Translated, it gives CASRALAGGLEQFF.

Notes on this clone: Other nucleotide sequences in the sample specify the same CDR3. The chain has TRBV11-1 and TRBJ1-1; the D is unclear. The CDR3 is 11 amino acids. CDR1 and CDR2 (germline): SGHAT, FQDESV (reference sequence). V was trimmed by 3 bases and J by 5 bases, leaving 4 bases between them. This chain's CDR3 is CASSFRTEAFF. The DNA of the CDR3 is TGTGCCAGCAGCTTTAGGACTGAAGCTTTCTTT.

This clone showed up many times. The rearrangement uses TRBV30 and TRBJ1-5; 8 positions agree with TRBD1. This CDR3 is built from 16 residues. In germline, CDR1 is GTSNPN, CDR2 SVGIG (reference sequence). J gave up 0 bases and V 1 base, and 5 bases lay outside the gene matches. The CDR3 is CAWSGAGGYSNQPQHF. CDR3 DNA: TGTGCCTGGAGTGGGGCAGGGGGCTATAGCAATCAGCCCCAGCATTTT.

The sample holds a few counts of this clone. The chain employs TRBV10-3 and TRBJ1-4; tentatively, D is TRBD1 (6 bases). The CDR3 contains 13 residues. Deletions cut 10 bases from V and 3 bases from J, with 12 bases between. Germline-derived CDR1 and CDR2 are ENHRY and SYGVKD. CDR3 loop: CASRGAPNEKLFF. The CDR3 DNA follows: TGTGCCAGCCGGGGGGCGCCTAATGAAAAACTGTTTTTT.